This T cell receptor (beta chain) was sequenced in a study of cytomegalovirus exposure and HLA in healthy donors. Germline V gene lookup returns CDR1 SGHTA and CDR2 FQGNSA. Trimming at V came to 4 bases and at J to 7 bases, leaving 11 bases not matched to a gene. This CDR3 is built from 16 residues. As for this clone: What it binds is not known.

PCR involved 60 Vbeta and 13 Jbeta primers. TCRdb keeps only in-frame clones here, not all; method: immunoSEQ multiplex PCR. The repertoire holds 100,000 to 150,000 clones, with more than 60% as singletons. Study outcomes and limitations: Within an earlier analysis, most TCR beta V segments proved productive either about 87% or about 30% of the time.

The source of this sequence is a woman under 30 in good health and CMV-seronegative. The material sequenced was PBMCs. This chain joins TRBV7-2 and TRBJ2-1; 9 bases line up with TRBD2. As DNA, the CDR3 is TGTGCCAGCAGCTGGGGCGAGCGGGAGGCAGGGAATGAGCAGTTCTTC. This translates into CASSWGEREAGNEQFF.